This T cell receptor beta chain was captured in a study of T cells after yellow fever vaccination. Each CDR3 protein is one row after TCRdb ran MiXCR on the 5' RACE reads. The table includes about 310,000 distinct CDR3 sequences, 3.6% detected once. V was pared by 2 bases and J by 8 bases, with 18 bases between. The CDR3 is made up of 15 amino acids. From germline, CDR1 is KGHSH and CDR2 LQKENI. This clonotype was found many times. V is TRBV18 and J is TRBJ1-1; the D is unclear. The receptor was isolated from a young man who received the YFV17D yellow fever vaccine. The source was PBMCs, collected on the day of the yellow fever booster vaccination. CDR3 in DNA: TGTGCCAGCTCACCATACTCGGCGGCAGGAGGAGAAGCTTTCTTT. This encodes CASSPYSAAGGEAFF.